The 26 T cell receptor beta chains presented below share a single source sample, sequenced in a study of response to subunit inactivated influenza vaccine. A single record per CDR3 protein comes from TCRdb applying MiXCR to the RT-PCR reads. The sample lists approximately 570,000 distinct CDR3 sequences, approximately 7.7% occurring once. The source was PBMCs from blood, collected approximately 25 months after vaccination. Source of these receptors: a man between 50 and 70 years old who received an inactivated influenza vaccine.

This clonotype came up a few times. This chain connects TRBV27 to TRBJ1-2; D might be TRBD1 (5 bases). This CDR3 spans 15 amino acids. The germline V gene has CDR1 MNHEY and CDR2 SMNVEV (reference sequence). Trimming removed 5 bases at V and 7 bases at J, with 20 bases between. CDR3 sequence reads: CASSTDSLLTTGYTF. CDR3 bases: TGTGCCAGCAGTACCGACAGTCTACTTACAACTGGCTACACCTTC.

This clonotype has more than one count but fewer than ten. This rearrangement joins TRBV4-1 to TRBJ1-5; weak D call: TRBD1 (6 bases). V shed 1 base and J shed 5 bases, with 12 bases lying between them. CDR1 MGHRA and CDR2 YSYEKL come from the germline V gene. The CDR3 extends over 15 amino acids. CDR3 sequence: CASSQGRGMYQPQHF. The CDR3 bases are TGCGCCAGCAGCCAAGGCAGGGGAATGTATCAGCCCCAGCATTTT.

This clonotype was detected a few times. The CDR3 bases are TGTGCCAGCAGCCTCCCGACAGATCCCTACGAGCAGTACTTC. Its translation: CASSLPTDPYEQYF. V is TRBV6-1 and J is TRBJ2-7, with D maybe TRBD1 (5 bases). Germline V lookup: CDR1 MNHNS, CDR2 SASEGT. The length of the CDR3 is 14 residues. Trimming took 6 bases from V and 2 from J, leaving 14 bases between them.

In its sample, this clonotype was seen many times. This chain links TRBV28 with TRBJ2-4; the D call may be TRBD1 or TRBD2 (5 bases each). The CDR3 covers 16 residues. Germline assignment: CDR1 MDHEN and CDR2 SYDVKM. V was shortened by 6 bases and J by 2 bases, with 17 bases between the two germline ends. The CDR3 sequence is CASSGTAVNTKNIQYF. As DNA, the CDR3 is TGTGCCAGCAGCGGGACGGCCGTCAACACCAAAAACATTCAGTACTTC.

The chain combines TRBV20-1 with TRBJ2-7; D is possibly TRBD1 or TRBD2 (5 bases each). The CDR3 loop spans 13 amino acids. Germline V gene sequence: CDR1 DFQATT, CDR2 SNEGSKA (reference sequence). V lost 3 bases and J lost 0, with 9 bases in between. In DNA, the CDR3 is TGCAGTGCTAGGAAGGGGACCTCCTACGAGCAGTACTTC. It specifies CSARKGTSYEQYF.

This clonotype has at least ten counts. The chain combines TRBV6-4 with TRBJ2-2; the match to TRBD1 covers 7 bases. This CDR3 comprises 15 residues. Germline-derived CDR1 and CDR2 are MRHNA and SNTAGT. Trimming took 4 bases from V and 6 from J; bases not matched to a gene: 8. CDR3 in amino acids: CASSARGQSAGELFF. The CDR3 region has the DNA TGTGCCAGCAGTGCTAGGGGACAGAGTGCCGGGGAGCTGTTTTTT.

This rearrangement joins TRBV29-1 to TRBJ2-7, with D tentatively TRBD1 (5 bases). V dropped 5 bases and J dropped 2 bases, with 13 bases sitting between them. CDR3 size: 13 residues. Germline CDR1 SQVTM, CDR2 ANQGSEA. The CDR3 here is CSVRGQLTYEQYF. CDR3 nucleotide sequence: TGCAGCGTTAGGGGCCAACTAACCTACGAGCAGTACTTC.

The CDR3 reads CATSRDRQETQYF. The CDR3 DNA reads TGTGCCACCAGCAGGGACAGACAAGAGACCCAGTACTTC. The chain recombines TRBV15 with TRBJ2-5; weak D call: TRBD1 (6 bases). V was cut by 3 bases and J by 2 bases, with 7 bases left in between. The CDR3 runs 13 residues. Per the germline V gene, CDR1 is LNHNV and CDR2 is YYDKDF (reference sequence).

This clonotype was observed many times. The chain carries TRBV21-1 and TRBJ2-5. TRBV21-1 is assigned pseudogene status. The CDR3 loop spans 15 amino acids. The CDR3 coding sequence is TGTGCCAGCAGCCATATTCAGCTATACCAAGAGACCCAGTACTTC. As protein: CASSHIQLYQETQYF.

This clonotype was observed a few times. In DNA form, the CDR3 reads TGTGCCAGCAGCTCCCTCTCCGGGACAGGGTTCAATGAGCAGTTCTTC. This translates into CASSSLSGTGFNEQFF. The chain is built from TRBV7-9 and TRBJ2-1; 9 bases fit TRBD1. J lost 6 bases, V lost 4 bases, and 10 bases had no gene match. Germline V CDR1 and CDR2: SEHNR, FQNEAQ (reference sequence). The CDR3 length is 16 residues.

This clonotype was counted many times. The CDR3 bases are TGTGCCAGCAGTTTAGCGCACGGACGAGAGACCCAGTACTTC. The encoded protein is CASSLAHGRETQYF. This chain links TRBV12-3 or TRBV12-4 with TRBJ2-5; no reliable D call. This CDR3 has 14 residues. V lost 0 bases and J lost 4, with 9 bases in between.

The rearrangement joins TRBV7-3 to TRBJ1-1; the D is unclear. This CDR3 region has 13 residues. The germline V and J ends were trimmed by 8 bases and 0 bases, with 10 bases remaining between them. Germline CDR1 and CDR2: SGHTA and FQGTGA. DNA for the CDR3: TGTGCCAGCGGCCGCTTAATGAACACTGAAGCTTTCTTT. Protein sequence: CASGRLMNTEAFF.

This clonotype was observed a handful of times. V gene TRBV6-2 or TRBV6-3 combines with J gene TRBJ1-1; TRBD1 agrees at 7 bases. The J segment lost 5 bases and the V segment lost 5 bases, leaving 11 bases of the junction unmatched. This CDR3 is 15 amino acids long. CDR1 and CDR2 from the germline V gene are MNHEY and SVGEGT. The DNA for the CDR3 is TGTGCCAGCAGTCTCCAGGGGGGTCCCGTGACTGAAGCTTTCTTT. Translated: CASSLQGGPVTEAFF.

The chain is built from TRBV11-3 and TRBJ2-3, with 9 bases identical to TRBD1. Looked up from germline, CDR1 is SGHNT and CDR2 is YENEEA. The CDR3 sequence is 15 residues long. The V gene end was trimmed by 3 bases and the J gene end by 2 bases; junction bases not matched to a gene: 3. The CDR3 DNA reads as TGTGCCAGCAGCTTCACAGGGGGCATCACAGATACGCAGTATTTT. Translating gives CASSFTGGITDTQYF.

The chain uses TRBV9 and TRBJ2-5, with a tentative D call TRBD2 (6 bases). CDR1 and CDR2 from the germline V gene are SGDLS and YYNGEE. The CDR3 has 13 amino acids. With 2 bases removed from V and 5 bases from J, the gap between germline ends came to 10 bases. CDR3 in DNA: TGTGCCAGCAGCGTGGGGACTGCTGAGACCCAGTACTTC. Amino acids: CASSVGTAETQYF. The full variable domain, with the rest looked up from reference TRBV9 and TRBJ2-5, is DSGVTQTPKHLITATGQRVTLRCSPRSGDLSVYWYQQSLDQGLQFLIQYYNGEERAKGNILERFSAQQFPDLHSELNLSSLELGDSALYFCASSVGTAETQYFGPGTRLLVL.

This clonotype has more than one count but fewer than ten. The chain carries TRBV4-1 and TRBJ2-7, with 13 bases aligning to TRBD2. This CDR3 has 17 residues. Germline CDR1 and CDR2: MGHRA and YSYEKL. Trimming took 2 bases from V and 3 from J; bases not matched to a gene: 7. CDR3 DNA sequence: TGCGCCAGCAGCCAAAATCCACTAGCGGGGGGGCTCTACGAGCAGTACTTC. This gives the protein CASSQNPLAGGLYEQYF.

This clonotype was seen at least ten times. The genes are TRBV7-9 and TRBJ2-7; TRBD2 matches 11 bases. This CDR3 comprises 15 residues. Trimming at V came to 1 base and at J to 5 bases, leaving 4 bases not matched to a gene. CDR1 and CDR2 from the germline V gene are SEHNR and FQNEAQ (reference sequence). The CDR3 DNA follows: TGTGCCAGCAGCTTAGAGGGACTAGCGGCTAACGAGCAGTACTTC. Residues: CASSLEGLAANEQYF. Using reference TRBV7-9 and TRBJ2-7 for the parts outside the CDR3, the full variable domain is DTGVSQNPRHKITKRGQNVTFRCDPISEHNRLYWYRQTLGQGPEFLTYFQNEAQLEKSRLLSDRFSAERPKGSFSTLEIQRTEQGDSAMYLCASSLEGLAANEQYFGPGTRLTVT.

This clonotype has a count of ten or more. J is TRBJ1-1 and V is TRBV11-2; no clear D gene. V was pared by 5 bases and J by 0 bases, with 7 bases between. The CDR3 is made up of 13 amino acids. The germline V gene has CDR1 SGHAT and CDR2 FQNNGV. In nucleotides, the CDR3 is TGTGCCAGCAGCCGAGGGATGAACACTGAAGCTTTCTTT. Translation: CASSRGMNTEAFF.

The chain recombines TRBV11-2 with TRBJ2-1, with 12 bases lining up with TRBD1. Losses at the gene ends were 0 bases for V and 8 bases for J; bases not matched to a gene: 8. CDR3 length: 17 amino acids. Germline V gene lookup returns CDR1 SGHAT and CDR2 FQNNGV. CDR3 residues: CASSLDLGTGGRDEQFF. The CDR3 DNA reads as TGTGCCAGCAGCTTAGATCTAGGGACAGGGGGCAGGGATGAGCAGTTCTTC.

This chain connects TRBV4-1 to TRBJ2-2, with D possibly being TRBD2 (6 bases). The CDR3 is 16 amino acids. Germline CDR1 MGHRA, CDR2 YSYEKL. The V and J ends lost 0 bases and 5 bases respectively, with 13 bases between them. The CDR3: CASSQEAGPGTGELFF. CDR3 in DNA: TGCGCCAGCAGCCAAGAGGCGGGGCCCGGGACCGGGGAGCTGTTTTTT.

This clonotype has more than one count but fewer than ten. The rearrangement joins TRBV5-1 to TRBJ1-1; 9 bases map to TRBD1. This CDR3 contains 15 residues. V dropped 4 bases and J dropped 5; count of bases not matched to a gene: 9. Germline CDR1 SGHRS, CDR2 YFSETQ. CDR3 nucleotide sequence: TGCGCCAGCAGCCCGGACAGGGGAGGAAGGACTGAAGCTTTCTTT. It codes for CASSPDRGGRTEAFF.

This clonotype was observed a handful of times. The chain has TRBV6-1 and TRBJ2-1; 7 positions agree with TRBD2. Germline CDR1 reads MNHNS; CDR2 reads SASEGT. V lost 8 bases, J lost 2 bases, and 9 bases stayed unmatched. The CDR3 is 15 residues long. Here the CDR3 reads CASYYPGTTYNEQFF. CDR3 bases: TGTGCCAGCTACTACCCGGGGACTACCTACAATGAGCAGTTCTTC.

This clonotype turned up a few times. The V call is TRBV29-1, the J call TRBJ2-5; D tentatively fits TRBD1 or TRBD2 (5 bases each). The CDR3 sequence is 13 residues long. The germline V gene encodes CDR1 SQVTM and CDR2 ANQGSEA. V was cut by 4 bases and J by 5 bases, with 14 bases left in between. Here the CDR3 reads CSVVGAPRETQYF. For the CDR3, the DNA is TGCAGCGTTGTCGGGGCGCCTAGGGAGACCCAGTACTTC.

CDR3 loop: CASSLRGGSSPVNEQFF. CDR3 sequence (DNA): TGTGCCAGCAGCTTAAGGGGCGGGAGTAGTCCCGTGAATGAGCAGTTCTTC. The rearrangement uses TRBV7-2 and TRBJ2-1, with 7 bases aligning to TRBD2. The V and J ends lost 2 bases and 7 bases, in that order; junction bases with no gene match: 14. Looked up from germline, CDR1 is SGHTA and CDR2 is FQGNSA. This CDR3 region has 17 residues.

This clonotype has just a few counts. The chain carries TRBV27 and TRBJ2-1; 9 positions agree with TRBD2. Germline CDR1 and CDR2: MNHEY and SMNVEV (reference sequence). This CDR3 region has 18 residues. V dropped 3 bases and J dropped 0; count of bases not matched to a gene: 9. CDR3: CASSFSGTSTSSYNEQFF. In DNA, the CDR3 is TGTGCCAGCAGTTTCTCCGGGACTAGCACCAGCTCCTACAATGAGCAGTTCTTC.

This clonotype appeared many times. The CDR3 loop is CASSQVGTGGQFF. Here the CDR3 DNA reads TGTGCCAGCAGCCAAGTGGGGACTGGGGGGCAGTTCTTC. The V gene is TRBV3-1, the J gene TRBJ2-1; a possible D gene is TRBD2 (6 bases). V dropped 1 base and J dropped 12 bases, with 13 bases sitting between them. Germline CDR1 is LGHDT and CDR2 is YNNKEL (reference sequence). There are 13 residues in the CDR3.